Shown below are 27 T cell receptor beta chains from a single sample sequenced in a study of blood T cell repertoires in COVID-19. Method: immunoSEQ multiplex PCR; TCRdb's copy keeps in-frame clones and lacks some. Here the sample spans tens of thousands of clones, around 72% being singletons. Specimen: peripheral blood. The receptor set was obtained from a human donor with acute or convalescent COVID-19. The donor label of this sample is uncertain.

This chain's CDR3 is CASSSEKGQGLQPQHF. The CDR3 DNA sequence: TGTGCCAGCAGCTCGGAGAAGGGACAGGGGCTTCAGCCCCAGCATTTT. This sequence joins TRBV5-6 and TRBJ1-5; 10 nucleotides agree with TRBD1. V shed 3 bases, J shed 6 bases, and the junction held 9 bases outside the gene matches. CDR1 and CDR2 from the germline V gene are SGHDT and YYEEEE. There are 16 residues in the CDR3.

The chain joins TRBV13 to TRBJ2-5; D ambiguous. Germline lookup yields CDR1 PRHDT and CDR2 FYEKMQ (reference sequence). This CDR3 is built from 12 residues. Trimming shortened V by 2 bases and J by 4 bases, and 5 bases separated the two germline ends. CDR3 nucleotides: TGTGCCAGCAGCTTACCCGGAGAGACCCAGTACTTC. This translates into CASSLPGETQYF.

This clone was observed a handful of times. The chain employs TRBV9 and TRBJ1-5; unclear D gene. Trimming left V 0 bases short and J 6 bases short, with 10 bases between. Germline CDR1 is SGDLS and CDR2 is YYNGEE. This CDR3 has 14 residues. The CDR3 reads CASSVGGSGQPQHF. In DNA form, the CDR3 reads TGTGCCAGCAGCGTAGGAGGCTCCGGTCAGCCCCAGCATTTT.

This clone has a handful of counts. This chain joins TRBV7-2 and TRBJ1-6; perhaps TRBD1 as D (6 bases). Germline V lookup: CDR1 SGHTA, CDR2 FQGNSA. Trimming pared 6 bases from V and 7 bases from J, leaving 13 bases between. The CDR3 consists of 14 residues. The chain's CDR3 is CASSTGLGNSPLHF. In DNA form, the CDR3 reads TGTGCCAGCAGTACAGGGCTAGGGAATTCACCCCTCCACTTT. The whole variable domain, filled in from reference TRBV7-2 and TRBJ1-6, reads GAGVSQSPSNKVTEKGKDVELRCDPISGHTALYWYRQSLGQGLEFLIYFQGNSAPDKSGLPSDRFSAERTGGSVSTLTIQRTQQEDSAVYLCASSTGLGNSPLHFGNGTRLTVT.

CDR3 sequence: CASSLVSSGSAPYEQYF. The CDR3 nucleotides read TGTGCCAGCAGCTTAGTGTCTAGCGGGAGTGCCCCCTACGAGCAGTACTTC. The rearrangement links TRBV7-2 to TRBJ2-7, with 10 bases identical to TRBD2. The CDR3 totals 17 residues. CDR1 and CDR2 from the germline V gene are SGHTA and FQGNSA. The V gene end was trimmed by 1 base and the J gene end by 2 bases; junction bases not matched to a gene: 8.

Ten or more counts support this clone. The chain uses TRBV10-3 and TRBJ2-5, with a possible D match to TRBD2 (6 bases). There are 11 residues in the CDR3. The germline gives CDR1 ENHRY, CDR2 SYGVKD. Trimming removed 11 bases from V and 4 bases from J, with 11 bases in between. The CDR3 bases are TGTGCCGCTGGGGGGATAGAGACCCAGTACTTC. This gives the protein CAAGGIETQYF.

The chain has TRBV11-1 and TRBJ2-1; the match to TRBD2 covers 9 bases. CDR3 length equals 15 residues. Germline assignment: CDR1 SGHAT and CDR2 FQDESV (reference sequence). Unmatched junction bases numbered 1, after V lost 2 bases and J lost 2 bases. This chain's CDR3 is CASSLRTSAYNEQFF. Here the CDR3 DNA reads TGTGCCAGCAGCTTAAGGACTAGCGCCTACAATGAGCAGTTCTTC.

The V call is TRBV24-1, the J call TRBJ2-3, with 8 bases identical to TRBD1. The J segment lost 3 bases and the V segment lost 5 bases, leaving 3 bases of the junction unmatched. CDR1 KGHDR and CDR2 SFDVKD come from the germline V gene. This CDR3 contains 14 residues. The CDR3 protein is CATSVTGGTDTQYF. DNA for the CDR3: TGTGCCACCAGTGTTACAGGGGGGACAGATACGCAGTATTTT.

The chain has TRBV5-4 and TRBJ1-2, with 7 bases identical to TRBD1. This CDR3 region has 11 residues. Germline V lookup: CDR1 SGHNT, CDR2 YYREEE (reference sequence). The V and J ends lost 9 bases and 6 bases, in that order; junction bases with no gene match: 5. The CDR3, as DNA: TGTGCCACCCGACAGGGAGATGGCTACACCTTC. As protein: CATRQGDGYTF.

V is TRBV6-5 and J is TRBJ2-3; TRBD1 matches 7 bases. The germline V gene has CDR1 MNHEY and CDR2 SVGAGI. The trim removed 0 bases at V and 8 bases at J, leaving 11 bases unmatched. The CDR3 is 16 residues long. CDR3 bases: TGTGCCAGCAGTTACTCGAGGGACAGTGGGAGAGGTACGCAGTATTTT. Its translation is CASSYSRDSGRGTQYF.

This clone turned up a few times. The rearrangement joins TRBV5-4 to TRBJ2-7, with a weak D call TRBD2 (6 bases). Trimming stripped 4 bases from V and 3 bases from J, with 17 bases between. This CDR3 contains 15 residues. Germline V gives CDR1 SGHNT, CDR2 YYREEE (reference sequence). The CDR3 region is CASSVEGLAYYEQYF. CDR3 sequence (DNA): TGTGCCAGCAGCGTCGAGGGGCTAGCGTACTACGAGCAGTACTTC.

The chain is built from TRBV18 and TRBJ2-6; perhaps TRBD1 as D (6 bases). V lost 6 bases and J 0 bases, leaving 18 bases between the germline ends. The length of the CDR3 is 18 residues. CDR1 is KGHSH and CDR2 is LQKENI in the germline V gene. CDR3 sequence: CASSHRTDSFSGANVLTF. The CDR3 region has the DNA TGTGCCAGCTCCCACCGAACGGACAGCTTCTCTGGGGCCAACGTCCTGACTTTC. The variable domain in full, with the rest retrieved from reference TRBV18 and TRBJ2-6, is NAGVMQNPRHLVRRRGQEARLRCSPMKGHSHVYWYRQLPEEGLKFMVYLQKENIIDESGMPKERFSAEFPKEGPSILRIQQVVRGDSAAYFCASSHRTDSFSGANVLTFGAGSRLTVL.

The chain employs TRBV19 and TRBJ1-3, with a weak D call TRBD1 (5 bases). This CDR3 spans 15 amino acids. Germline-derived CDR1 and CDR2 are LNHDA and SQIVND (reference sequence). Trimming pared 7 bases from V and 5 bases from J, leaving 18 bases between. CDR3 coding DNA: TGTGCCAGTACACCACGGCAGGGTCGTCGAAACACCATATATTTT. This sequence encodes CASTPRQGRRNTIYF.

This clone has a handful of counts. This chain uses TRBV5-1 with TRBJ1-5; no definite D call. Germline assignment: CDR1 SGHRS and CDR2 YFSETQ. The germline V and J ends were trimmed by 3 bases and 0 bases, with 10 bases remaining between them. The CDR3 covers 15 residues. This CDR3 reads CASSSEGSSNQPQHF. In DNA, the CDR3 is TGCGCCAGCAGCTCGGAGGGTTCTAGCAATCAGCCCCAGCATTTT. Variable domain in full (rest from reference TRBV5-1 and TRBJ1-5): KAGVTQTPRYLIKTRGQQVTLSCSPISGHRSVSWYQQTPGQGLQFLFEYFSETQRNKGNFPGRFSGRQFSNSRSEMNVSTLELGDSALYLCASSSEGSSNQPQHFGDGTRLSIL.

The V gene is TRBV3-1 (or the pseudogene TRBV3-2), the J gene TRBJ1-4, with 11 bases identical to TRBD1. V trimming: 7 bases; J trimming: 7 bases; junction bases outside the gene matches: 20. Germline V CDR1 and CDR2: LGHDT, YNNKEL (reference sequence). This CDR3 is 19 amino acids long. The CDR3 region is CASTKRGAGTGGRSEKLFF. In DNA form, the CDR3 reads TGTGCCAGCACCAAAAGAGGTGCCGGGACAGGGGGGAGGAGTGAAAAACTGTTTTTT.

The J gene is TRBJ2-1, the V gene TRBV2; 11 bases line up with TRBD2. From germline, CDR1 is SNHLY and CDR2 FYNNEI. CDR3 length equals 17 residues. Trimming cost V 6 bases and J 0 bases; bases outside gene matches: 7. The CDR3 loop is CASRAPSGGYSYNEQFF. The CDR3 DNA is TGTGCCAGCAGGGCACCTAGCGGGGGGTACTCCTACAATGAGCAGTTCTTC.

The CDR3 DNA follows: TGTGCCACCAGCAGTGGAGATGCTAGCACAGATACGCAGTATTTT. Its protein product is CATSSGDASTDTQYF. V usage is TRBV15 and J usage is TRBJ2-3; no clear D gene. V dropped 3 bases and J dropped 0 bases, with 10 bases sitting between them. From germline, CDR1 is LNHNV and CDR2 YYDKDF (reference sequence). This CDR3 is built from 15 residues.

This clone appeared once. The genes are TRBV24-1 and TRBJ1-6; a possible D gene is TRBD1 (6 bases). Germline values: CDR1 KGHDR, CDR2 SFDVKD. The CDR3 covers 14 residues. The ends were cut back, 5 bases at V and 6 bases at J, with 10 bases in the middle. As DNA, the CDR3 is TGTGCCACCAGTGGCGCAGGGGCTAATTCACCCCTCCACTTT. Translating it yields CATSGAGANSPLHF.

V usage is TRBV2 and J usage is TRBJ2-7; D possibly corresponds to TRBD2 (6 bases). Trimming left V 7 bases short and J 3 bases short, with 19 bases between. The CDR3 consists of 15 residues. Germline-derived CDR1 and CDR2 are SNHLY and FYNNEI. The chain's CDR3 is CASKAGSPQIYEQYV. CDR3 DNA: TGTGCCAGCAAGGCGGGATCCCCTCAAATCTACGAGCAGTACGTC.

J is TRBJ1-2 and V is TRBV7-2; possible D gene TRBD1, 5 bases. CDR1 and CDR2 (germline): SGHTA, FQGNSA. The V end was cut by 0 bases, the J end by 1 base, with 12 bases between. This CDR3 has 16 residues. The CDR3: CASSLASTGVNYGYTF. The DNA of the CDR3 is TGTGCCAGCAGCTTAGCGAGCACAGGAGTTAACTATGGCTACACCTTC.

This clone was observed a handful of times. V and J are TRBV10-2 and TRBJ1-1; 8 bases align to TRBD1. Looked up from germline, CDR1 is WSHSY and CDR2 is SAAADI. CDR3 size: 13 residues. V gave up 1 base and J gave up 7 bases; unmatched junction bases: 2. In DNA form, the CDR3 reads TGCGCCAGCAGTGAGTACGGGACAGGTGAAGCTTTCTTT. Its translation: CASSEYGTGEAFF.

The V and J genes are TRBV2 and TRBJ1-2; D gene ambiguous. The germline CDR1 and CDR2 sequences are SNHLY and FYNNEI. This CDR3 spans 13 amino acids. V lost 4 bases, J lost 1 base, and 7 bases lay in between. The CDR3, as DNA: TGTGCCAGCAGTGTACAAAATAACTATGGCTACACCTTC. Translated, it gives CASSVQNNYGYTF.

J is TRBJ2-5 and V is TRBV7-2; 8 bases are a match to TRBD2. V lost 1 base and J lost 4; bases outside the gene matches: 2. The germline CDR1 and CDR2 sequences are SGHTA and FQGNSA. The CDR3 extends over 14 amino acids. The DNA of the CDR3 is TGTGCCAGCAGCTTAGGGCTAGCGGGAGAGACCCAGTACTTC. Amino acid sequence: CASSLGLAGETQYF.

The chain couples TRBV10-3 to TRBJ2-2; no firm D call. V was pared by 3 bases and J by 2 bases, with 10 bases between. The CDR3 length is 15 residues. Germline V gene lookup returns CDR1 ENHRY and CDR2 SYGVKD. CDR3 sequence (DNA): TGTGCCATCAGTGATTACACCCGCAACACCGGGGAGCTGTTTTTT. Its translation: CAISDYTRNTGELFF.

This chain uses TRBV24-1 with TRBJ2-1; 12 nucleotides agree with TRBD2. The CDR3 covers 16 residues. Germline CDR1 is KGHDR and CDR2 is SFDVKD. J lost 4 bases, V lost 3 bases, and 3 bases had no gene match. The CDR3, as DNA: TGTGCCACCAGTGATCCCGGGACTAGCGGGTACAATGAGCAGTTCTTC. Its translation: CATSDPGTSGYNEQFF.

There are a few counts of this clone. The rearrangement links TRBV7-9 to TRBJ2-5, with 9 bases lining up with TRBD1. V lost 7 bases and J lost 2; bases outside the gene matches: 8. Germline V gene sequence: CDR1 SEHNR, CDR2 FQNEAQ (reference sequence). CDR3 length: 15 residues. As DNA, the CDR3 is TGTGCCAGCATGCCGGGACAGGGTGGTCAAGAGACCCAGTACTTC. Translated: CASMPGQGGQETQYF.

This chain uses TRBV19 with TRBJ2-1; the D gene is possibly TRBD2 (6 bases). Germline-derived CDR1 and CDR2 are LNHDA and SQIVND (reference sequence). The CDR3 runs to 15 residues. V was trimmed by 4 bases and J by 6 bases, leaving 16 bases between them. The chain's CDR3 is CASSTGPGGRNEQFF. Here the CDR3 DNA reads TGTGCCAGTAGTACGGGACCAGGAGGGCGCAATGAGCAGTTCTTC. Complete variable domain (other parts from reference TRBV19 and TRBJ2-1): DGGITQSPKYLFRKEGQNVTLSCEQNLNHDAMYWYRQDPGQGLRLIYYSQIVNDFQKGDIAEGYSVSREKKESFPLTVTSAQKNPTAFYLCASSTGPGGRNEQFFGPGTRLTVL.